The 23 T cell receptor beta chains below all came from one sample that was sequenced in a study of CD8+CD57+ T cells in acquired aplastic anemia listed by TCRdb under 2018. The sequencing machine was an Illumina HiSeq 2000. Genomic DNA was used as template for profiling of TCR beta VDJ combinations and CDR3 sequences. The public sequencing data were trimmed at Q25 with fastp and processed into clonotypes with MiXCR by TCRdb, which kept only in-frame beta chains. For every CDR3 protein sequence, its rows merge into one entry that carries the most common genes and DNA. The sample profile shows 200,000 to 250,000 distinct CDR3 sequences; approximately 57% of them were found once. The ten top clones hold 25% to 35% of the sample. Source material: sorted CD4+, CD8+, or CD8+CD57+ T cells (not recorded which) from PBMCs. The receptors here all came from a human donor in good health.

The chain recombines TRBV7-2 with TRBJ2-1; D is unresolved. This CDR3 spans 15 amino acids. The germline V and J ends were trimmed by 3 bases and 0 bases, with 9 bases remaining between them. Germline loops: CDR1 SGHTA, CDR2 FQGNSA. In DNA, the CDR3 is TGTGCCAGCAGCTTTGTGAAGGGCTCCTACAATGAGCAGTTCTTC. This gives the protein CASSFVKGSYNEQFF.

This clonotype appeared a few times. The gene calls are TRBV30 and TRBJ2-7; 9 bases agree with TRBD2. Trimming removed 4 bases from V and 1 base from J; junction bases left unmatched: 11. This CDR3 is built from 16 residues. Germline-derived CDR1 and CDR2 are GTSNPN and SVGIG (reference sequence). This chain's CDR3 is CAWTGNDLAGSYEQYF. The CDR3 coding sequence is TGTGCCTGGACAGGAAATGACCTAGCGGGGTCCTACGAGCAGTACTTC.

The gene calls are TRBV10-3 and TRBJ2-3, with 8 bases matching TRBD2. The germline CDR1 and CDR2 sequences are ENHRY and SYGVKD. The ends lost 4 bases at V and 5 bases at J; junction bases unmatched: 2. This CDR3 is 13 amino acids long. The CDR3 here is CAISGTSGDTQYF. In nucleotides, the CDR3 is TGTGCCATCAGTGGAACTAGCGGAGATACGCAGTATTTT.

This chain joins TRBV25-1 and TRBJ2-1; TRBD1 aligns across 7 bases. CDR1 and CDR2 from the germline V gene are MGHDK and SYGVNS. V was clipped by 6 bases and J by 6 bases; unmatched bases: 5. CDR3 length: 13 residues. Written as DNA, the CDR3 is TGTGCCAGCAGGAAGACAGGGTCCAATGAGCAGTTCTTC. It codes for CASRKTGSNEQFF.

The rearrangement uses TRBV15 and TRBJ2-1; D is tentatively TRBD1 or TRBD2 (5 bases each). CDR3 size: 14 residues. V gave up 5 bases and J gave up 7 bases, with 15 bases separating them. Germline V gives CDR1 LNHNV, CDR2 YYDKDF (reference sequence). The CDR3 nucleotides read TGTGCCACCAGCCGTTTCGTGGGACGGAATGAGCAGTTCTTC. Its translation is CATSRFVGRNEQFF.

This clonotype was counted between two and nine times. CDR3 nucleotides: TGTGCCAGTAGTATATGGCGGTCAAACTATGGCTACACCTTC. Translated: CASSIWRSNYGYTF. The V gene is TRBV19, the J gene TRBJ1-2; D is uncertain. Per the germline V gene, CDR1 is LNHDA and CDR2 is SQIVND (reference sequence). Trimming left V 2 bases short and J 2 bases short, with 9 bases between. CDR3 size: 14 residues.

The chain employs TRBV29-1 and TRBJ1-2, with D unresolved. Trimming shortened V by 4 bases and J by 8 bases, and 17 bases separated the two germline ends. Germline V CDR1 and CDR2: SQVTM, ANQGSEA. CDR3 size: 13 residues. The DNA for the CDR3 is TGCAGCGTTGTTGTGTCACTTGGCAGAGGCTACACCTTC. As protein: CSVVVSLGRGYTF.

The chain uses TRBV19 and TRBJ1-1; no clear D gene. Trimming removed 8 bases at V and 0 bases at J, with 10 bases between. The germline V gene has CDR1 LNHDA and CDR2 SQIVND (reference sequence). The CDR3 has 13 amino acids. CDR3 coding DNA: TGTGCCAGTTCGGACGTTATGAACACTGAAGCTTTCTTT. Protein sequence: CASSDVMNTEAFF.

Note on this clonotype: A read error is possible here, since a much larger clone lies one base away. This sequence joins TRBV27 and TRBJ2-7; D is perhaps TRBD1 (6 bases). CDR3 length: 14 residues. Germline V gene data show CDR1 as MNHEY and CDR2 as SMNVEV (reference sequence). The V gene lost 5 bases and the J gene lost 5 bases, with 16 bases spanning the gap. CDR3 in amino acids: CASSLWDKQHEQYF. In DNA, the CDR3 is TGTGCCAGCAGTCTTTGGGACAAACAACACGAGCAGTACTTC.

As DNA, the CDR3 is TGCAGTGCCGGTGGGGGCGTGACTGAAGCTTTCTTT. Amino acids: CSAGGGVTEAFF. This chain uses TRBV20-1 with TRBJ1-1; D might be TRBD1 (6 bases). The CDR3 runs to 12 residues. The V end was cut by 6 bases, the J end by 5 bases, with 13 bases between. Germline assignment: CDR1 DFQATT and CDR2 SNEGSKA (reference sequence).

The chain is built from TRBV9 and TRBJ1-2; no firm D call. Trimming pared 4 bases from V and 7 bases from J, leaving 14 bases between. Per germline, CDR1 SGDLS and CDR2 YYNGEE. This CDR3 is built from 13 residues. The CDR3 DNA reads TGTGCCAGCAGCCAATTTTCGCTCTTTGGCTACACCTTC. It codes for CASSQFSLFGYTF.

In this sample, this clonotype turned up a few times. Compared with germline, one end of the junction differs, possibly owing to a read error. The V call is TRBV6-6, the J call TRBJ2-1; TRBD2 matches at 7 bases. The CDR3 has 16 amino acids. Germline values: CDR1 MNHNY, CDR2 SVGAGI (reference sequence). The CDR3 coding sequence is TGTGCCAGCAGTTACTATGGGGGGGAGCCCTACAATGAGCAGCTCTTC. As protein: CASSYYGGEPYNEQLF.

The chain links TRBV14 to TRBJ2-3, with 11 positions matching TRBD2. V shed 2 bases, J shed 5 bases, and the junction held 0 bases outside the gene matches. Germline CDR1 and CDR2: SGHDN and FVKESK. This CDR3 has 14 residues. This chain's CDR3 is CASSQTSGRDTQYF. CDR3 sequence (DNA): TGTGCCAGCAGCCAAACTAGCGGGAGAGATACGCAGTATTTT.

The chain recombines TRBV20-1 with TRBJ2-1; 7 bases agree with TRBD2. The germline V gene has CDR1 DFQATT and CDR2 SNEGSKA (reference sequence). J lost 5 bases, V lost 1 base, and 14 bases had no gene match. The CDR3 is made up of 17 amino acids. This chain's CDR3 is CSARGGGGSDVDNEQFF. In DNA, the CDR3 is TGCAGTGCTAGAGGGGGAGGCGGGAGTGATGTGGACAATGAGCAGTTCTTC.

This chain links TRBV10-2 with TRBJ2-3; TRBD2 matches at 8 bases. Germline CDR1 reads WSHSY; CDR2 reads SAAADI. Trimming at V came to 4 bases and at J to 2 bases, leaving 2 bases not matched to a gene. This CDR3 has 14 residues. The CDR3 DNA reads TGCGCCAGCAGTGTGACTAGCGCCACAGATACGCAGTATTTT. It yields the protein CASSVTSATDTQYF.

The count of this clonotype is one. The rearrangement joins TRBV5-6 to TRBJ1-5; TRBD1 agrees at 7 bases. The CDR3 is 14 residues long. The ends lost 0 bases at V and 7 bases at J; junction bases unmatched: 4. The germline CDR1 and CDR2 sequences are SGHDT and YYEEEE. For the CDR3, the DNA is TGTGCCAGCAGCTTGGGGCAGGGGGGACAGCCCCAGCATTTT. Translating it yields CASSLGQGGQPQHF.

The chain recombines TRBV24-1 with TRBJ2-7; the D gene is possibly TRBD1 (6 bases). V dropped 2 bases and J dropped 6 bases, with 22 bases sitting between them. Germline lookup yields CDR1 KGHDR and CDR2 SFDVKD. The CDR3 consists of 17 residues. The chain's CDR3 is CATSDSRMDRSGGEQYF. The CDR3 DNA reads TGTGCCACCAGTGATTCCCGAATGGACAGATCCGGAGGCGAGCAGTACTTC.

The chain uses TRBV5-1 and TRBJ1-1; D is ambiguous. The CDR3 covers 14 residues. V lost 0 bases and J 6 bases, leaving 12 bases between the germline ends. CDR1 and CDR2 (germline): SGHRS, YFSETQ. As DNA, the CDR3 is TGCGCCAGCAGCTTGGATTCGGCTTACGCTGAAGCTTTCTTT. This gives the protein CASSLDSAYAEAFF. The full variable domain, completed using reference TRBV5-1 and TRBJ1-1, is KAGVTQTPRYLIKTRGQQVTLSCSPISGHRSVSWYQQTPGQGLQFLFEYFSETQRNKGNFPGRFSGRQFSNSRSEMNVSTLELGDSALYLCASSLDSAYAEAFFGQGTRLTVV.

In regard to this clonotype: A much larger clone lies a single base off, so this may be a read error. The gene calls are TRBV5-5 and TRBJ2-2; possibly TRBD1 for D (6 bases). Germline assignment: CDR1 SGHKS and CDR2 YYEKEE (reference sequence). The CDR3 consists of 15 residues. CDR3: CASRPGTPNTGELLF. In DNA form, the CDR3 reads TGTGCCAGCAGGCCCGGGACACCGAACACCGGGGAGCTGCTTTTT.

This chain joins TRBV9 and TRBJ2-1, with 9 bases identical to TRBD2. V lost 3 bases to trimming and J lost 6 bases; unmatched junction nucleotides: 1. The CDR3 contains 13 residues. Germline-derived CDR1 and CDR2 are SGDLS and YYNGEE. The CDR3 loop is CASSGGGANEQFF. The CDR3 bases are TGTGCCAGCAGCGGCGGGGGGGCCAATGAGCAGTTCTTC. Full variable domain (remainder filled in from reference TRBV9 and TRBJ2-1): DSGVTQTPKHLITATGQRVTLRCSPRSGDLSVYWYQQSLDQGLQFLIQYYNGEERAKGNILERFSAQQFPDLHSELNLSSLELGDSALYFCASSGGGANEQFFGPGTRLTVL.

The genes are TRBV5-8 and TRBJ2-7; D is perhaps TRBD1 or TRBD2 (5 bases each). The CDR3 length is 14 residues. Between the trimmed V and J ends, which lost 9 bases and 3 bases, there was a span of 19 bases. CDR1 SGHTS and CDR2 YDEGEE come from the germline V gene. The CDR3 DNA reads TGTGCCACCGCAGGGACGGGTTTTCTCTACGAGCAGTACTTC. This codes for CATAGTGFLYEQYF.

V and J are TRBV29-1 and TRBJ2-7; the match to TRBD1 covers 9 bases. Trimming cost V 7 bases and J 2 bases; bases outside gene matches: 6. The CDR3 consists of 13 residues. CDR1 is SQVTM, CDR2 ANQGSEA, per germline. For the CDR3, the DNA is TGCAGCGCTGAGGGACAGGGAACCTACGAGCAGTACTTC. Its protein is CSAEGQGTYEQYF.

This chain joins TRBV5-1 and TRBJ1-3; 8 bases are shared with TRBD1. Germline V gives CDR1 SGHRS, CDR2 YFSETQ. The CDR3 runs to 14 residues. V shed 3 bases, J shed 3 bases, and the junction held 2 bases outside the gene matches. CDR3 sequence (DNA): TGCGCCAGCAGCTCAGGGGGCCTTGGAAACACCATATATTTT. Translated, it gives CASSSGGLGNTIYF.